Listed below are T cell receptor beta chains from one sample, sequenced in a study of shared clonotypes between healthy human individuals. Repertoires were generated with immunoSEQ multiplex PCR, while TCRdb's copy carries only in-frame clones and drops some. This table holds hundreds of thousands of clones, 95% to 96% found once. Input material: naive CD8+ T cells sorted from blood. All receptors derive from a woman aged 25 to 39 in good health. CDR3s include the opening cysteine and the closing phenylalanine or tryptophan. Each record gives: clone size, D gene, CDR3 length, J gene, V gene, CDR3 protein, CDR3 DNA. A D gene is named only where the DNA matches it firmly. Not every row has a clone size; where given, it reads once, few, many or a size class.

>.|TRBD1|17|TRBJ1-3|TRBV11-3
CAIPLFGQGVSGNTIYF
TGTGCCATCCCACTTTTTGGACAGGGCGTCTCTGGAAACACCATATATTTT
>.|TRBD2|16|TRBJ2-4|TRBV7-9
CASSLAQELAGNIQYF
TGTGCCAGCAGCTTAGCGCAGGAACTAGCGGGAAACATTCAGTACTTC
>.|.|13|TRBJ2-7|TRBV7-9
CASSLAGSYEQYF
TGTGCCAGCAGCTTAGCGGGGTCCTACGAGCAGTACTTC
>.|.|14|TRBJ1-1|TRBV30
CAWSSGVSNTEAFF
TGTGCCTGGAGTTCAGGGGTTTCGAACACTGAAGCTTTCTTT
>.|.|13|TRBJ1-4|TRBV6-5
CASSYRAGEKLFF
TGTGCCAGCAGTTACAGGGCGGGTGAAAAACTGTTTTTT
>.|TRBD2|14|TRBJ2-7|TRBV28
CASNLSGGGYEQYF
TGTGCCAGCAACCTGAGCGGGGGAGGTTACGAGCAGTACTTC
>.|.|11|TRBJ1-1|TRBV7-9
CASGDNTEAFF
TGTGCCAGCGGGGACAACACTGAAGCTTTCTTT
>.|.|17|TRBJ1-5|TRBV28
CASSLLAGDRANQPQHF
TGTGCCAGCAGTTTATTGGCAGGGGATCGAGCCAATCAGCCCCAGCATTTT
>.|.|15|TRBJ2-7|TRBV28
CASTNHGSYVDEQYF
TGTGCCAGCACTAATCACGGATCTTATGTGGACGAGCAGTACTTC
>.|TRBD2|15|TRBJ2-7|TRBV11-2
CASSFAPGGAYEQYF
TGTGCCAGCAGCTTTGCCCCCGGGGGGGCCTACGAGCAGTACTTC
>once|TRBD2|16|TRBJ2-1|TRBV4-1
CASSQGASGAYNEQFF
TGCGCCAGCAGCCAAGGGGCTAGCGGAGCCTACAATGAGCAGTTCTTC
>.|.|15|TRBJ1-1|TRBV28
CASSLVRGDGGQAFF
TGTGCCAGCAGTTTAGTCCGGGGGGACGGAGGGCAAGCTTTCTTT
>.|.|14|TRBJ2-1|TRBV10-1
CASSDPGPYNEQFF
TGCGCCAGCAGTGACCCCGGCCCATACAATGAGCAGTTCTTC
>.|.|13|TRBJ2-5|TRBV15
CATSRVGYETQYF
TGTGCCACCAGCAGAGTGGGCTATGAGACCCAGTACTTC
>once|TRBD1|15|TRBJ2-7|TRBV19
CASSSIGQGGYEQYF
TGTGCCAGTAGCTCAATAGGACAGGGAGGCTACGAGCAGTACTTC
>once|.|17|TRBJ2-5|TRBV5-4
CASSLEALGTDQETQYF
TGTGCCAGCAGCTTGGAGGCCTTAGGGACGGATCAAGAGACCCAGTACTTC
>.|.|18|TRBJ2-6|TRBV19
CASSIDLVGYSGANVLTF
TGTGCCAGTAGTATAGATCTAGTAGGATACTCTGGGGCCAACGTCCTGACTTTC
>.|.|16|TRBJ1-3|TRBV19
CASSRPPWGSGNTIYF
TGTGCCAGTAGTCGGCCACCCTGGGGCTCTGGAAACACCATATATTTT
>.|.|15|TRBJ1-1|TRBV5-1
CASSLAPRLNTEAFF
TGCGCCAGCAGCTTGGCCCCTAGGTTGAACACTGAAGCTTTCTTT
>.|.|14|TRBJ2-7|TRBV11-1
CASSPSRRSYEQYF
TGTGCCAGCAGCCCCTCCAGGCGGAGCTACGAGCAGTACTTC
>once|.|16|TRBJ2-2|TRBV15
CATSRDWARNTGELFF
TGTGCCACCAGCAGAGATTGGGCCAGAAACACCGGGGAGCTGTTTTTT
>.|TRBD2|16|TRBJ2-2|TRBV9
CASSGLAEKNTGELFF
TGTGCCAGCAGTGGACTAGCGGAGAAGAACACCGGGGAGCTGTTTTTT
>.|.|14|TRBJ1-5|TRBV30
CAWSVGTGNQPQHF
TGTGCCTGGAGTGTGGGTACGGGCAATCAGCCCCAGCATTTT
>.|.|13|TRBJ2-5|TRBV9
CASSVGSPETQYF
TGTGCCAGCAGCGTAGGGTCCCCAGAGACCCAGTACTTC
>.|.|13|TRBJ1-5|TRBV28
CASSLSWGQPQHF
TGTGCCAGCAGTTTATCGTGGGGTCAGCCCCAGCATTTT
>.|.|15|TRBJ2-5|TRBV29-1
CSVGETGGHQETQYF
TGCAGCGTTGGGGAAACAGGTGGGCACCAAGAGACCCAGTACTTC
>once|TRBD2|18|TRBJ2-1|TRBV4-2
CASSQGSATGLGYNEQFF
TGTGCCAGCAGCCAAGGGTCTGCAACAGGACTAGGCTACAATGAGCAGTTCTTC
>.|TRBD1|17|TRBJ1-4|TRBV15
CATGAIYTGAADEKLFF
TGTGCCACTGGGGCTATTTATACAGGGGCGGCTGATGAAAAACTGTTTTTT
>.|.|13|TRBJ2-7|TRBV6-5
CASSYAGTYEQYF
TGTGCCAGCAGTTACGCGGGAACCTACGAGCAGTACTTC
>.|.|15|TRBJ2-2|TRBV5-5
CATEPGDPNTGELFF
TGTGCCACCGAACCGGGGGACCCGAACACCGGGGAGCTGTTTTTT
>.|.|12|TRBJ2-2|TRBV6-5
CACRENTGELFF
TGTGCCTGCCGGGAGAACACCGGGGAGCTGTTTTTT
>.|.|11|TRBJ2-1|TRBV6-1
CASRWGNEQFF
TGTGCCAGCAGATGGGGAAATGAGCAGTTCTTC
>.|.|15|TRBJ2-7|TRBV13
CASSLETHATYEQYF
TGTGCCAGCAGCTTAGAGACACACGCCACCTACGAGCAGTACTTC
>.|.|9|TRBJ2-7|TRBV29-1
CSALYEQYF
TGCAGCGCCCTATACGAGCAGTACTTC
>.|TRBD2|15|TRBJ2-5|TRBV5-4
CASSLVSGSWETQYF
TGTGCCAGCAGCTTGGTTAGCGGGAGCTGGGAGACCCAGTACTTC
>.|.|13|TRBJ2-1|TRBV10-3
CAISESLGNEQFF
TGTGCCATCAGTGAGAGCCTAGGCAATGAGCAGTTCTTC
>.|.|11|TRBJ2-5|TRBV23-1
CASSRRETQYF
TGCGCCAGCAGTCGAAGAGAGACCCAGTACTTC
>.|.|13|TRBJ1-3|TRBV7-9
CASSPDRGNTIYF
TGTGCCAGCAGTCCCGACAGGGGAAACACCATATATTTT
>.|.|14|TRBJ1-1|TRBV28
CASSFRVSNTEAFF
TGTGCCAGCAGTTTTAGGGTTTCGAACACTGAAGCTTTCTTT
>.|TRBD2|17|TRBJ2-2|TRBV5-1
CASSLSLAGEETGELFF
TGCGCCAGCAGCTTGAGCCTAGCGGGAGAAGAAACCGGGGAGCTGTTTTTT
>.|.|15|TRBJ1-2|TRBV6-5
CASSWRLWPNYGYTF
TGTGCCAGCAGTTGGCGCCTGTGGCCGAACTATGGCTACACCTTC
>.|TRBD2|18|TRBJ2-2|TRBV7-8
CASSLELAGVYLAGELFF
TGTGCCAGCAGCTTAGAACTAGCGGGAGTATACTTGGCCGGGGAGCTGTTTTTT